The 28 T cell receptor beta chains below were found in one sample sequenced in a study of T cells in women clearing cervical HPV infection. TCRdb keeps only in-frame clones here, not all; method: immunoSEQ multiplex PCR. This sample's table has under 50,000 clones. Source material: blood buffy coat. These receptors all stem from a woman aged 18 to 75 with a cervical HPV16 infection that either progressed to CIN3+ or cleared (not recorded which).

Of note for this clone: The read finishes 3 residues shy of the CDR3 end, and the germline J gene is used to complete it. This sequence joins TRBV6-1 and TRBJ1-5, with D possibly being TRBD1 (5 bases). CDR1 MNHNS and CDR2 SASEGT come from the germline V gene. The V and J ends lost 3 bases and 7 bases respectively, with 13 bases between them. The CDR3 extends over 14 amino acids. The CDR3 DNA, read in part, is TGTGCCAGCAGTGAGCAGGGTAAGGGCCAGCCC. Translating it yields CASSEQGKGQP. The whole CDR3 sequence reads CASSEQGKGQPQHF.

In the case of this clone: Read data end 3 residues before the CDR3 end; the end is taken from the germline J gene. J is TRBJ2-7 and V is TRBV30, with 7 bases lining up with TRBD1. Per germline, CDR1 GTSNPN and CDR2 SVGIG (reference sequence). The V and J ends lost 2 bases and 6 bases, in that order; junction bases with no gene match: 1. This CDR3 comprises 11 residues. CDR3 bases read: TGTGCCTGGAGTTCAGGGGGCGAG. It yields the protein CAWSSGGE. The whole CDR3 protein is CAWSSGGEQYF.

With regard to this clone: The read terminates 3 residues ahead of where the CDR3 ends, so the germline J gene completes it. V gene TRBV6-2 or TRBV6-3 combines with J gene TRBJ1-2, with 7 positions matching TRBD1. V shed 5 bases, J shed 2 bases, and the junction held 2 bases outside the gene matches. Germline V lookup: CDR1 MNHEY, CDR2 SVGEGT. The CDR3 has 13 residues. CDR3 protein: CASSTDRNYGYTF. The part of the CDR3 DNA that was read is TGTGCCAGCAGTACGGACAGGAACTATGGC.

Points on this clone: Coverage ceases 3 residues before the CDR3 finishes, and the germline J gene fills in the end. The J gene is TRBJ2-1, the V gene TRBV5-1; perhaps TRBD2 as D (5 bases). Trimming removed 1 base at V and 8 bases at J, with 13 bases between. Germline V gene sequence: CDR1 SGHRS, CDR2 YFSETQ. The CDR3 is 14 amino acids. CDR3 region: CASSLTLRGHEQFF. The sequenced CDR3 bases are TGCGCCAGCAGCTTGACTTTACGAGGGCATGAG.

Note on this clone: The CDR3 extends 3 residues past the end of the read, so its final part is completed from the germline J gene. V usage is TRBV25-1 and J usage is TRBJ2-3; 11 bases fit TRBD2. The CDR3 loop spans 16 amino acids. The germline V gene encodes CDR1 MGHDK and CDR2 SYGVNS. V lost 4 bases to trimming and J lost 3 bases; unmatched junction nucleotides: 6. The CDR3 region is CASSGGTSGLTDTQYF. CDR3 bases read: TGTGCCAGCAGTGGCGGGACTAGCGGCCTTACAGATACG.

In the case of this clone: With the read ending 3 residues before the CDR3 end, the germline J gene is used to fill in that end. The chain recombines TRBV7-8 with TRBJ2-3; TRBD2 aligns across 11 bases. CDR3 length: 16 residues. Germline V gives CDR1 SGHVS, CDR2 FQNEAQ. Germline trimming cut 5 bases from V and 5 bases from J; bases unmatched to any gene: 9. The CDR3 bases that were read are TGTGCCAGCAGCGCGGGTAGCGGGGGGGCCCGAGATACG. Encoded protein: CASSAGSGGARDT. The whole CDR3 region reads CASSAGSGGARDTQYF. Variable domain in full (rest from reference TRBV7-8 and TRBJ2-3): GAGVSQSPRYKVAKRGQDVALRCDPISGHVSLFWYQQALGQGPEFLTYFQNEAQLDKSGLPSDRFFAERPEGSVSTLKIQRTQQEDSAVYLCASSAGSGGARDTQYFGPGTRLTVL.

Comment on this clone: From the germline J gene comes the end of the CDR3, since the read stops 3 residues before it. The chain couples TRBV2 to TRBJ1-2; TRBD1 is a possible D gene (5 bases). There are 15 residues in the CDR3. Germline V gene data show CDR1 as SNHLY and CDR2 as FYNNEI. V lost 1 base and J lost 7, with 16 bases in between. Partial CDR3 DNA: TGTGCCAGCAGTGAAGAGGCAGCCCTAGGGGTTGGC. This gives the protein CASSEEAALGVG. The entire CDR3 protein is CASSEEAALGVGYTF.

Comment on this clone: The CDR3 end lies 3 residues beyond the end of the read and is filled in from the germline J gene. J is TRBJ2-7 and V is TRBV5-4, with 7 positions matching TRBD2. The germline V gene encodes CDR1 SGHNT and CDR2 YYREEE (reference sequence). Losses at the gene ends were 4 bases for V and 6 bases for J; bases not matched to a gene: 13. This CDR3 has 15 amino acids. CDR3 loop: CASSLGGGRSREQYF. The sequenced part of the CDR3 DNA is TGTGCCAGCAGCCTGGGGGGGGGAAGAAGTCGCGAG. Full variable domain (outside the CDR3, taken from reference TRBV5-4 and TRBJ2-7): ETGVTQSPTHLIKTRGQQVTLRCSSQSGHNTVSWYQQALGQGPQFIFQYYREEENGRGNFPPRFSGLQFPNYSSELNVNALELDDSALYLCASSLGGGRSREQYFGPGTRLTVT.

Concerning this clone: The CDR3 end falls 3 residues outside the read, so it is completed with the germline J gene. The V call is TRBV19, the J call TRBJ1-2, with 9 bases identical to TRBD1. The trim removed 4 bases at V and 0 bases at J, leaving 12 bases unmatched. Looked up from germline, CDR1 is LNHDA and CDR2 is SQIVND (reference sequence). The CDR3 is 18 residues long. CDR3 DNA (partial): TGTGCCAGTAGTAGGACCCCTCGGACAGGGGACCCTAACTATGGC. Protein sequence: CASSRTPRTGDPNYG. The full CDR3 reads CASSRTPRTGDPNYGYTF.

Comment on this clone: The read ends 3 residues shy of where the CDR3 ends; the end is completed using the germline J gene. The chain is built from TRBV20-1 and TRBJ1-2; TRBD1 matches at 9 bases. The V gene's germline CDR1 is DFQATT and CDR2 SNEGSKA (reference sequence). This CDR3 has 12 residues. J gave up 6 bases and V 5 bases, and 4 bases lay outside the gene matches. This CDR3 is CSARTGEDGYTF. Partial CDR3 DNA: TGCAGTGCTCGGACAGGGGAAGATGGC.

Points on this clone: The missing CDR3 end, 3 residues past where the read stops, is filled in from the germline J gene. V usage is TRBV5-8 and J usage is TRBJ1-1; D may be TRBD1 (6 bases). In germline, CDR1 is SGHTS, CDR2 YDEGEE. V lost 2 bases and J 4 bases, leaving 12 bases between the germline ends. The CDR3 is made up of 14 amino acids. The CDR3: CASSLRTAFTEAFF. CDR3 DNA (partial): TGTGCCAGCAGCTTAAGGACAGCCTTCACTGAA.

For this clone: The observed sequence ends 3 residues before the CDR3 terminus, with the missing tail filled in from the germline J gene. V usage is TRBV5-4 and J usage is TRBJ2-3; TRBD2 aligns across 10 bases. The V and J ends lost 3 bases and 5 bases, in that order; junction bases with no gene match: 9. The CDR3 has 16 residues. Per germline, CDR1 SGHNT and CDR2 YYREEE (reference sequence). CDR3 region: CASSSRAGGPVDTQYF. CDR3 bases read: TGTGCCAGCAGCTCCCGAGCGGGGGGGCCAGTAGATACG.

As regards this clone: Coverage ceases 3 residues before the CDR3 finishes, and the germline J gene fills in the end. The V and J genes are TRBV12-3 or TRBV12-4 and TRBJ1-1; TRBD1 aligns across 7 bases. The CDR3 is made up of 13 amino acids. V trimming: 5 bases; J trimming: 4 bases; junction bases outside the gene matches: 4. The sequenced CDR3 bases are TGTGCCAGCAGTGTAAACAGGGGCACTGAA. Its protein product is CASSVNRGTE. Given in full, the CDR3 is CASSVNRGTEAFF.

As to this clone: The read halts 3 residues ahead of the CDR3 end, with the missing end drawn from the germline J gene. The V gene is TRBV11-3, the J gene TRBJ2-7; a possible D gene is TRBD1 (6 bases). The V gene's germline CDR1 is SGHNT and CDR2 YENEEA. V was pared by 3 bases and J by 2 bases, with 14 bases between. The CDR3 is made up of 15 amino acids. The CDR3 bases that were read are TGTGCCAGCAGCTTTAGGTCAGGGGAGCCCTACGAG. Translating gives CASSFRSGEPYE. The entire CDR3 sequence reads CASSFRSGEPYEQYF.

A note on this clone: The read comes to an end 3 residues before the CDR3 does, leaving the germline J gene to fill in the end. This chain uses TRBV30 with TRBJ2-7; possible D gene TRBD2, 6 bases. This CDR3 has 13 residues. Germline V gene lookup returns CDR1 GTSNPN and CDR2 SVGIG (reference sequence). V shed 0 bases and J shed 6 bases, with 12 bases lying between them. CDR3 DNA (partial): TGTGCCTGGAGTGTAGGAGGGCCCGGCGAG. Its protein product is CAWSVGGPGE. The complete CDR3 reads CAWSVGGPGEQYF.

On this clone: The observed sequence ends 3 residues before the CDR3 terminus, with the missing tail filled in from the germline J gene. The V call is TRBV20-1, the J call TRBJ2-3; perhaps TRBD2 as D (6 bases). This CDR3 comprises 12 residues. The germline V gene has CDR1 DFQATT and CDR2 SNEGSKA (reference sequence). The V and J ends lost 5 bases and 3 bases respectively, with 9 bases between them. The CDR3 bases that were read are TGCAGTGCTCCCGGAGGGACAGATACG. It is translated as CSAPGGTDT. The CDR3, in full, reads CSAPGGTDTQYF.

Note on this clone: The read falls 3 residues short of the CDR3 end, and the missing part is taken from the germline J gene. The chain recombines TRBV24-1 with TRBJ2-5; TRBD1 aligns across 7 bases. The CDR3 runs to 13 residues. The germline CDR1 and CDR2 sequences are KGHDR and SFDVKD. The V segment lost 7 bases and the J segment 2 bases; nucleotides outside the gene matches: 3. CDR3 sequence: CATRDRVQETQYF. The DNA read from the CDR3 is TGTGCCACCAGAGACAGGGTACAAGAGACC.

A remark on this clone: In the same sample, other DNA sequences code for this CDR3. CDR3 DNA (partial): TGTGCCAGCAGTGAACTAGCGGGGGGGCAAGAGACC. This codes for CASSELAGGQET. The whole CDR3 protein reads CASSELAGGQETQYF. This chain joins TRBV6-1 and TRBJ2-5; 12 nucleotides align to TRBD2. The CDR3 goes on 3 residues after the read ends, and that part is filled in from the germline J gene. Per the germline V gene, CDR1 is MNHNS and CDR2 is SASEGT. Trimming removed 2 bases from V and 2 bases from J; junction bases left unmatched: 0. The CDR3 consists of 15 residues.

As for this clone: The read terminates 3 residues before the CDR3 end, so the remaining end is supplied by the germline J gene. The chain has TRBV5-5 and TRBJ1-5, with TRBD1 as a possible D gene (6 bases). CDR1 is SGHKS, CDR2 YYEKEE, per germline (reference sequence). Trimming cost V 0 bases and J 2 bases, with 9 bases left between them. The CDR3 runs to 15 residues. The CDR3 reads CASSLAGVGNQPQHF. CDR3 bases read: TGTGCCAGCAGCTTGGCAGGGGTTGGCAATCAGCCC.

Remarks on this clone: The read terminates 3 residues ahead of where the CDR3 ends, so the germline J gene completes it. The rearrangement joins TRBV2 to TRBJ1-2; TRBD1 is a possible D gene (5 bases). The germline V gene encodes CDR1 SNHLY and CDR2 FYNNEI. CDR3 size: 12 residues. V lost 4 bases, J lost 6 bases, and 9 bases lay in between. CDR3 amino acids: CASSVRGDGYTF. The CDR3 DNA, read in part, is TGTGCCAGCAGTGTTCGGGGGGATGGC.

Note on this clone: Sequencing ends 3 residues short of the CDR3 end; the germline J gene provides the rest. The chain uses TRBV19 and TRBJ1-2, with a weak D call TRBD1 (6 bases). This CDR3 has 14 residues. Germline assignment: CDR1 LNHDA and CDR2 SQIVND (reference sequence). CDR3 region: CASSIARGANGYTF. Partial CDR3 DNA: TGTGCCAGTAGTATAGCTCGGGGGGCAAACGGC.

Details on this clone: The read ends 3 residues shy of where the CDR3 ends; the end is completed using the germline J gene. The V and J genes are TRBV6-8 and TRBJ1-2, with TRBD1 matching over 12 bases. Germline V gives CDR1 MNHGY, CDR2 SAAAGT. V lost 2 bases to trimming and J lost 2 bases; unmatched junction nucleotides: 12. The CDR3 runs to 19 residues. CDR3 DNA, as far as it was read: TGTGCCAGCAGTTACCCACCCCGGGACAGGGGGCCAGGGAACTATGGC. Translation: CASSYPPRDRGPGNYG. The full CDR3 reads CASSYPPRDRGPGNYGYTF.

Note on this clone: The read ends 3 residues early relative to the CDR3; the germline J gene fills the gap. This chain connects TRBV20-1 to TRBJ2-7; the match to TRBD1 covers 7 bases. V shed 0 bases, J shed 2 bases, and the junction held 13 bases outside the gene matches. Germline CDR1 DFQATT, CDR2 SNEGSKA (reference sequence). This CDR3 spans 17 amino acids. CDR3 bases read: TGCAGTGCTAGAGATTCCGCTCCGGGACAGCAAGCCTACGAG. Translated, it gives CSARDSAPGQQAYE. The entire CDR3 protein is CSARDSAPGQQAYEQYF.

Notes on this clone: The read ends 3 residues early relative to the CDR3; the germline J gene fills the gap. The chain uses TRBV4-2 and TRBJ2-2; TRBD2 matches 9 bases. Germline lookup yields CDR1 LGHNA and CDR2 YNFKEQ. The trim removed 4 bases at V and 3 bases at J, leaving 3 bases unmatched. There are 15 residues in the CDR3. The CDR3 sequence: CASSRLAEDTGELFF. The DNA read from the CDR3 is TGTGCCAGCAGCCGACTAGCGGAGGACACCGGGGAG.

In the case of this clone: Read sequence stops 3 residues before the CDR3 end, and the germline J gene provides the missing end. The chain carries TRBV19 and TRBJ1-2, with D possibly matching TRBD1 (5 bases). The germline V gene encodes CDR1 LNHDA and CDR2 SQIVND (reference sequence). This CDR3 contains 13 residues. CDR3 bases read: TGTGCCAGTAGCCTAACGGAGGGGAGAGGC. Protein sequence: CASSLTEGRG. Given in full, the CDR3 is CASSLTEGRGYTF. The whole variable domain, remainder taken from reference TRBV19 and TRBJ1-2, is DGGITQSPKYLFRKEGQNVTLSCEQNLNHDAMYWYRQDPGQGLRLIYYSQIVNDFQKGDIAEGYSVSREKKESFPLTVTSAQKNPTAFYLCASSLTEGRGYTFGSGTRLTVV.

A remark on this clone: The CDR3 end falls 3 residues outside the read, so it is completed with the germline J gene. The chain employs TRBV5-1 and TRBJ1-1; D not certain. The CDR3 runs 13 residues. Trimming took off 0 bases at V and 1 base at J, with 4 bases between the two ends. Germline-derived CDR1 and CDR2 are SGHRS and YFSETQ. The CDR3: CASSLEGNTEAFF. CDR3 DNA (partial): TGCGCCAGCAGCTTGGAAGGGAACACTGAA.

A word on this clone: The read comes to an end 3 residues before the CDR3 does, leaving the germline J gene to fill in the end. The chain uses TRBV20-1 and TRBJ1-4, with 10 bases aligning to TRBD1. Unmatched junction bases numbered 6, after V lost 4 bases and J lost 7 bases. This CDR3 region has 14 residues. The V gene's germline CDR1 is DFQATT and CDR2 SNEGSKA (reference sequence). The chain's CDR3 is CSAKPGTGVEKLFF. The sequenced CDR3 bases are TGCAGTGCTAAACCCGGGACAGGGGTTGAAAAA.

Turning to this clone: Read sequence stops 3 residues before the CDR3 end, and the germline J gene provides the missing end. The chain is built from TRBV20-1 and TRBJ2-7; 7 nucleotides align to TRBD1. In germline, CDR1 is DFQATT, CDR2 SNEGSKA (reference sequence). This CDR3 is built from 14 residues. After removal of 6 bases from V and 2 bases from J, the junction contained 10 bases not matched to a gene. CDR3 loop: CSATKDQGAYEQYF. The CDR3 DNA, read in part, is TGCAGTGCCACCAAGGACCAGGGGGCCTACGAG.